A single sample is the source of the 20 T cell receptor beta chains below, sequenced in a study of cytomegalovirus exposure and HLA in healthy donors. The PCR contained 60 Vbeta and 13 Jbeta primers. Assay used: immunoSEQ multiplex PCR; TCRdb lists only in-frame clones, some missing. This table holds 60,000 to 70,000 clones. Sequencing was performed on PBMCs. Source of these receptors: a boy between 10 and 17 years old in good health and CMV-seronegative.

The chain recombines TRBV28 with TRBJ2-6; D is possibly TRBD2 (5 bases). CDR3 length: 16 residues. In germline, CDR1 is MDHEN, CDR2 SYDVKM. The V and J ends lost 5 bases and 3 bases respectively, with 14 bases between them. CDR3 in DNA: TGTGCCAGCAGTGGGCTGAGAGGGCTTGGGGCCAACGTCCTGACTTTC. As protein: CASSGLRGLGANVLTF.

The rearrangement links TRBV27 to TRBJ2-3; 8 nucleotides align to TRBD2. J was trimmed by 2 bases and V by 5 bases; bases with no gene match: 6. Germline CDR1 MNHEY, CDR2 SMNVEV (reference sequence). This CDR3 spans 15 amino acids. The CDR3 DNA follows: TGTGCCAGCAGTGGGCGGGAGGACTACACAGATACGCAGTATTTT. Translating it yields CASSGREDYTDTQYF.

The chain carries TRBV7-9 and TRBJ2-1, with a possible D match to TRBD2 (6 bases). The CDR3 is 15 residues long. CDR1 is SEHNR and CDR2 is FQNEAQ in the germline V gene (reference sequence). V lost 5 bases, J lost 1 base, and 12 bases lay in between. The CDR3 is CASSAVGTSYNEQFF. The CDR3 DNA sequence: TGTGCCAGCAGCGCCGTGGGGACTTCCTACAATGAGCAGTTCTTC.

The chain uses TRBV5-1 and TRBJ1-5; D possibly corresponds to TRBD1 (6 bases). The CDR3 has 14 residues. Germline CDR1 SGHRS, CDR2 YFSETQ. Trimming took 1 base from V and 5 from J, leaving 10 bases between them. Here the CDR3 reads CASSLQGGHQPQHF. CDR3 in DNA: TGCGCCAGCAGCTTGCAAGGGGGTCATCAGCCCCAGCATTTT.

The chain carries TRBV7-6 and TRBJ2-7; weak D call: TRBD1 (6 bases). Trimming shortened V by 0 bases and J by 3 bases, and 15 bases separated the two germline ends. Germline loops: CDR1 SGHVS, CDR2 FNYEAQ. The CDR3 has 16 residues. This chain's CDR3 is CASSLAQAGASYEQYF. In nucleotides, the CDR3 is TGTGCCAGCAGCTTAGCGCAGGCAGGGGCCAGCTACGAGCAGTACTTC.

The CDR3 sequence is CASSPTGTGRNEKLFF. The CDR3 DNA reads as TGTGCCAGCAGCCCGACTGGGACAGGGAGAAATGAAAAACTGTTTTTT. The chain is built from TRBV9 and TRBJ1-4; 9 bases agree with TRBD1. The V gene end was trimmed by 4 bases and the J gene end by 5 bases; junction bases not matched to a gene: 9. This CDR3 is 16 amino acids long. Germline V lookup: CDR1 SGDLS, CDR2 YYNGEE.

Here the CDR3 reads CASSKGGTGGMAQHF. CDR3 DNA sequence: TGTGCCAGCAGCAAAGGTGGGACCGGGGGGATGGCCCAGCATTTT. The rearrangement uses TRBV9 and TRBJ1-5; tentative D call: TRBD1 (5 bases). This CDR3 is built from 15 residues. CDR1 is SGDLS and CDR2 is YYNGEE in the germline V gene. Trimming removed 4 bases from V and 11 bases from J, with 22 bases in between.

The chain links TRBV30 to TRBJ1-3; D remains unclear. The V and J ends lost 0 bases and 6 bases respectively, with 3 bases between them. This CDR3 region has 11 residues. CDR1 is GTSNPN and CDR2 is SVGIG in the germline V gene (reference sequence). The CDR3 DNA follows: TGTGCCTGGAGTGTGGCAAACACCATATATTTT. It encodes CAWSVANTIYF.

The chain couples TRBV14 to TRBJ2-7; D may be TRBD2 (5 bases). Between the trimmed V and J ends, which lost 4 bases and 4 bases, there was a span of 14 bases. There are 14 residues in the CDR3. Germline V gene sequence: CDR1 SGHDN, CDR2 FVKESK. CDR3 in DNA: TGTGCCAGCAGCCCATCCCTACTAGTGTACGAGCAGTACTTC. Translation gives CASSPSLLVYEQYF.

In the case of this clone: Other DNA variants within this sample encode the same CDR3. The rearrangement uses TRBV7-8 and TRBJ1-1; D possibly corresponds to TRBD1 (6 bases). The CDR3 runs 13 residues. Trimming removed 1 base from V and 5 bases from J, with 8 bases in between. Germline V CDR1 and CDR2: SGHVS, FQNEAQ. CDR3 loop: CASSLGGRTEAFF. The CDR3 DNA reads TGTGCCAGCAGCTTAGGGGGGCGGACTGAAGCTTTCTTT.

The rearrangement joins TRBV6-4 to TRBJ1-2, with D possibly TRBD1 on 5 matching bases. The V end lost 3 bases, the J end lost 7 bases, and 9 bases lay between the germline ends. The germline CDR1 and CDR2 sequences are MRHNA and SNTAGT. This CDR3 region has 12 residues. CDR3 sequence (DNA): TGTGCCAGCAGTGAGGAGGGACGTGGCTACACCTTC. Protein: CASSEEGRGYTF.

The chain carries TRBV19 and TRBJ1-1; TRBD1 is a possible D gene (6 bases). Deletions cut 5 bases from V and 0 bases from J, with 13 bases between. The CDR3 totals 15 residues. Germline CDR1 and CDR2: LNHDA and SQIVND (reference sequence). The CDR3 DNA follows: TGTGCCAGTAGTTACCCCGGGACAATGAACACTGAAGCTTTCTTT. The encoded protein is CASSYPGTMNTEAFF.

The CDR3 reads CASSLDRGMITNEKLFF. The CDR3 bases are TGTGCCAGCAGCTTAGACAGGGGCATGATAACTAATGAAAAACTGTTTTTT. This rearrangement joins TRBV11-2 to TRBJ1-4; possible D gene TRBD1, 6 bases. Germline-derived CDR1 and CDR2 are SGHAT and FQNNGV. The CDR3 consists of 17 residues. V was clipped by 0 bases and J by 1 base, with 12 bases between them.

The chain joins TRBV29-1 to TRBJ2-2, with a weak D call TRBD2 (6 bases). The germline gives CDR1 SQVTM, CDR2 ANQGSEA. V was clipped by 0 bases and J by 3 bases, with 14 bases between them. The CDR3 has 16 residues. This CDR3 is CSVEESRREYTGELFF. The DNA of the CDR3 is TGCAGCGTTGAAGAATCCCGCCGGGAGTACACCGGGGAGCTGTTTTTT.

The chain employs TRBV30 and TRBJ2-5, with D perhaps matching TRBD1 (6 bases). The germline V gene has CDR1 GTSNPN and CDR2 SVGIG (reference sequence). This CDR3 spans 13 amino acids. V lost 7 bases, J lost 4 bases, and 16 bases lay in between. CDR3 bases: TGTGCCTCGAACTACAGGGTTAGAGAGACCCAGTACTTC. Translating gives CASNYRVRETQYF.

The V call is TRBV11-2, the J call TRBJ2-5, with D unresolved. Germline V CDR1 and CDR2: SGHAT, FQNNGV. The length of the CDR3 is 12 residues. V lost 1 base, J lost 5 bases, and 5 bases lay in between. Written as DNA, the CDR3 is TGTGCCAGCAGCTTAGGGCGGGAGACCCAGTACTTC. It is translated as CASSLGRETQYF.

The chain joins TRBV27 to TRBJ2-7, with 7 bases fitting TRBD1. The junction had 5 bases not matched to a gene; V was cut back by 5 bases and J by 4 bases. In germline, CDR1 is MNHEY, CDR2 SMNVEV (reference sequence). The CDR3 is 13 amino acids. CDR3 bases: TGTGCCAGCAGTCGGACAGGACAGTACGAGCAGTACTTC. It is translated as CASSRTGQYEQYF.

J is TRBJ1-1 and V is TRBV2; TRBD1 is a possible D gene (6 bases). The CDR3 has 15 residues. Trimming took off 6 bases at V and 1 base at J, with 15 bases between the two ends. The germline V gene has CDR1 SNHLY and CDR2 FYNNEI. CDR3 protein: CASRAILGGNTEAFF. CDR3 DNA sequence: TGTGCCAGCAGGGCCATCTTAGGGGGGAACACTGAAGCTTTCTTT.

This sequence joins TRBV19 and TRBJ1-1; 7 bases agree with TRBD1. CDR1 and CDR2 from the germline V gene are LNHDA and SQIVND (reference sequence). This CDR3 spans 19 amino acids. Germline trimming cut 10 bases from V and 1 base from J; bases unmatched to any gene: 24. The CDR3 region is CATHPRTLPLTGRNTEAFF. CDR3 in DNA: TGTGCCACCCACCCCCGAACCCTGCCTCTGACAGGGCGGAACACTGAAGCTTTCTTT. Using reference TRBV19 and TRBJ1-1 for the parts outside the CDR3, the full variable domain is DGGITQSPKYLFRKEGQNVTLSCEQNLNHDAMYWYRQDPGQGLRLIYYSQIVNDFQKGDIAEGYSVSREKKESFPLTVTSAQKNPTAFYLCATHPRTLPLTGRNTEAFFGQGTRLTVV.

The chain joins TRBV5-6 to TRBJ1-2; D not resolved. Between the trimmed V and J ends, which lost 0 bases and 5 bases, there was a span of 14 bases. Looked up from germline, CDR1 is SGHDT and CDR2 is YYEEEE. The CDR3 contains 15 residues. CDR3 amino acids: CASSLEPQPVYGYTF. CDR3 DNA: TGTGCCAGCAGCTTGGAGCCACAGCCCGTTTATGGCTACACCTTC.